Included here is one T cell receptor beta chain sequence, with context. The specificity of this receptor is unknown. No clone much larger than this one lies a single base away; base qualities are absent. What this sample's time point label stands for: baseline before first vaccination. Vaccinee samples were obtained from the UK trials COV001 and COV002, which included a single-blind randomized controlled phase 2/3 trial of AZD1222 (ChAdOx1 nCoV-19) in healthy adults. Trial participant PBMC samples were collected at day 0 and day 28 after the second dose for TCRbeta chain sequencing. The sample is drawn from a study of T cell responses to AZD1222 COVID-19 vaccine (dated by TCRdb to the early 2020s). As for the study more broadly: AZD1222 recipients with second doses at about 4 weeks or about 12 weeks were pooled, because spike-specific TCR depth and breadth did not differ between schedules. TCR sequencing covered approximately 230 trial participants: 200 to 220 given two doses of AZD1222 and approximately 26 given two doses of MenACWY control vaccine. Trial participants were enrolled by age into 18-55, 56-69 and 70-plus year subgroups, with about 150, 28 and 57 TCR-sequenced participants respectively. The paper as a whole reports these results and caveats: Because no day 14 peak-response samples were available, the repertoires could be characterized only after the peak T cell response. In the small 56-69-year group, the increase in depth fell short of significance, most likely because of low power. CD4 TCRs associated with the vaccine covered the entire spike protein, and the dominant responses were in regions 160-218 and 743-854. Participants were mostly white British, with more females than males. The authors suggested clonal diversity may have been underestimated. Spike-specific TCR breadth and depth rose significantly after two AZD1222 doses compared with day 0 and with MenACWY recipients. Epitopes outside the regions mutated in the B.1.351 and B.1.1.7 variants were reportedly recognized by nearly half of the unique spike-specific TCRs. Conclusions about previously exposed vaccinees were limited because only 5 or 6 AZD1222 recipients were SARS-CoV-2 seropositive at baseline.

Reading from cysteine to phenylalanine, the CDR3 counts 17 amino acids. The sequence is cut down to CDR3 DNA, 51 bases in frame from base 1. The CDR3 regions of human TCRbeta chains were subjected to immunosequencing. The authors processed their data as follows. Repertoire TCRs were checked for matches against a reference library of SARS-CoV-2-specific TCRs that had been generated using the MIRA antigen-specificity platform. Breadth meant the fraction of unique TCRs that were SARS-CoV-2-associated, whereas depth meant the fraction of total T cells that were SARS-CoV-2-associated. Using the MIRA data, every spike-specific TCR was mapped to the spike region that the TCR reacted to and assigned to either a CD4 or a CD8 class. Log10-transformed breadth and depth values were compared by one-way ANOVA with Sidak's multiple comparisons tests. As stored in TCRdb, this immuneACCESS dataset retains in-frame rearrangements with V and J assigned. A fraction of the clones does not appear; measured against another copy, unresolved V genes explain less than half of the discrepancy, and the remainder lacks a known reason. V and J calls and clone size are given by that table; D and trimming were obtained from the DNA. Present in this sample are 95,000 to 110,000 clones, around nine tenths of which were seen just once. Roughly 22% of the sample is held by the ten biggest clonotypes.

This TCR was sampled from an adult in good health. This chain joins TRBV21-1 to TRBJ2-3; TRBD1 is the table's D call, not checked against the DNA. TRBV21-1 is termed a pseudogene. The sample in question was peripheral blood, obtained on day 0 of AZD1222 vaccination. The DNA sequence is given as TGTGCCAGCAGCAAAGCGTGTGCGACAGGGGGGACAGATACGCAGTATTTT. Translated, it gives CASSKACATGGTDTQYF.